This T cell receptor (beta chain) was obtained from a study of shared clonotypes between healthy human individuals (TCRdb year 2020). Regarding the research as a whole: The cohort comprised two women and a few men aged 18 to 49 years. Leukapheresis yielded between about 0.94 and 8.9 billion PBMCs per donor. Blood TCR repertoires of about five healthy adults were deeply sequenced to estimate repertoire size and the extent of clonotype sharing between individuals. Different laboratories and diverse techniques were used to prepare libraries and sequence TCR repertoires, to increase sequencing depth and limit assay-specific biases. For each donor, CD4 naive and CD4 memory were each run on three plates, CD8 naive on two plates, and CD8 memory on one plate.

Points on this clone: What this receptor recognizes is not known. One base away there is no much larger clone; base qualities are not given.

For the CD8 naive samples, CD45RO-negative cells were positively selected for CCR7, yielding a CD45RA+CCR7+ population from which TemRA cells were excluded. The donors were healthy, HIV-negative adults with no recently reported acute infections or vaccinations. Every donor was a Caucasian adult living in Nashville, Tennessee, USA. After blood collection by leukapheresis, PBMCs were isolated using Ficoll-Histopaque density gradient centrifugation and then cryopreserved in the vapor phase of liquid nitrogen. Analytical flow cytometry was used to check the purity and quantity of each magnetically sorted T cell population. Genomic DNA was isolated from every sorted fraction and measured by UV absorbance on a Nanodrop 2000c. The trim is 1 base for V and 7 bases for J, with a gap of 10 bases between the germline ends. CDR1 and CDR2 are read off the germline V gene as SNHLY and FYNNEI. The cysteine opens and the phenylalanine closes a CDR3 of 13 amino acids. The entry retains the CDR3 DNA only, 39 bases that are in frame from base 1.

Using the deep immunoSEQ assay, multiplex PCR amplified TCR CDR3 regions from genomic DNA. Genomic DNA extracted from each cell subset was distributed evenly over all wells of several immunoSEQ 96-well plates, and each plate served as one replicate. For sorted subsets, roughly 0.2 ug genomic DNA, equal to tens of thousands of T cell genomes, was loaded into each replicate PCR. Purified libraries were measured with a Qubit 3.0 fluorometer, size-checked on a Bioanalyzer 2100, and measured again with the KAPA Library Quantification kit. Each immunoSEQ 96-well plate was sequenced on its own single-read 150-cycle Illumina NextSeq 550 flow cell. The paper's processing steps were these. Because only junctional sequences without quality scores were contained in the immunoSEQ output, filtering matching that applied to full-length reads could not be performed. To assign V/J genes and CDR3, sequences were annotated using PyIR, a Python wrapper for IgBLAST v1.9, with IMGT germline references. Reads were removed for weak V/J assignments (E-value above 1e-6), missing CDR3, stop codons, out-of-frame junctions, or ambiguous translated residues. V3J clonotypes were defined by identical inferred V gene, J gene, and CDR3 amino acid sequence. The percentage overlap between two repertoires was calculated by dividing the number of shared unique clonotypes by the size of the smaller repertoire. Three approaches were used to assess repertoire richness: RTK rarefaction, the Chao1 estimator, and Recon v2.1 estimates of unobserved clonotypes. Generation probabilities for all TCRbeta clonotypes obtained by the gDNA method from a handful of donors were computed using OLGA. Here the immuneACCESS table is served through TCRdb, limited to in-frame sequences with V and J called. Missing clones are a known gap in these copies; in checked studies unresolved V genes cover under half, and the rest lacks a known reason. V and J calls and clone size are those listed in that table; D and trimming were worked out from the DNA. The sample has millions of clones on record, roughly 95% of them singletons. 0.85% to 1.3% of the sample belongs to the ten largest clones.

Results and caveats for the whole study, not just this receptor: Sampling was restricted to blood, and TCR repertoires in tissues likely differ from the TCR repertoires found in blood. Based on pairwise subsampling, the degree of clonotype sharing among donors was expected to be affected by sequencing depth. Even with the large sequencing depth, rarefaction of the sorted-subset datasets indicated that sequencing was incomplete. Higher generation probabilities were observed for clonotypes shared by all four sorted-subset donors than for non-shared clonotypes. Naive subsets generally had larger estimated clonotype richness than memory subsets did. Because the study included only a small number of donors, the genetic and exposure-history diversity represented was limited. Roughly 5.2% of naive CD4, around 4% of naive CD8, roughly 2.4% of memory CD4, and approximately 0.39% of memory CD8 clonotypes were shared across several donors.

This sequence originates from a man between 18 and 29 years old in good health. The sample consisted of naive CD8+ T cells sorted from blood. The meaning of the sample's cell subset or site label: CD45RA+CCR7+. Recombination joined TRBV2 with TRBJ1-2, with TRBD1 perhaps the D gene, on 5 matching bases. The DNA sequence is given as TGTGCCAGCAGTGAAGTGGGGGGAAGTGGCTACACCTTC. This yields the protein CASSEVGGSGYTF. Reference TRBV2 and TRBJ1-2 proteins supply the regions before and after the CDR3; the full variable domain is: EPEVTQTPSHQVTQMGQEVILRCVPISNHLYFYWYRQILGQKVEFLVSFYNNEISEKSEIFDDQFSVERPDGSNFTLKIRSTKLEDSAMYFCASSEVGGSGYTFGSGTRLTVV.